This T cell receptor beta chain was sequenced in a study of blood T cell repertoires in COVID-19. Background on the study: Donors in the United States, Italy and Spain gave samples during acute or convalescent COVID-19. From T cells, B-cell-depleted T cells, or PBMCs came the material, which was cDNA or gDNA.

TCRdb's copy holds only in-frame clones and misses some; the assay was immunoSEQ multiplex PCR. This table has tens of thousands of clones, around four fifths appearing once. This sequence was found in a human donor in a cohort sampled during active COVID-19. The source material was peripheral blood.

The CDR3 here is CAIRDSVEKLFF. CDR3 nucleotides: TGTGCCATCAGGGACAGTGTAGAAAAACTGTTTTTT. The chain couples TRBV10-3 to TRBJ1-4; a possible D gene is TRBD1 (6 bases). The CDR3 has 12 residues. The ends were cut back, 6 bases at V and 8 bases at J, with 10 bases in the middle. CDR1 is ENHRY, CDR2 SYGVKD, per germline.